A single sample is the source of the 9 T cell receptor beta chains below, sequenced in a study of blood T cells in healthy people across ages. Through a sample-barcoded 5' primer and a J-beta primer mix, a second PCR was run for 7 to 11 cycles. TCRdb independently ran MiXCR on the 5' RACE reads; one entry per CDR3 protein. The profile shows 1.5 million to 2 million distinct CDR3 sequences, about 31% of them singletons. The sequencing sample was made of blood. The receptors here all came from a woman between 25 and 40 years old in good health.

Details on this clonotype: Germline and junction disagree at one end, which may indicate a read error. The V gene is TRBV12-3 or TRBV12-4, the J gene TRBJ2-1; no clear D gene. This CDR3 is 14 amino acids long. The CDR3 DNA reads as TGTGCCGGCAGTTCGAACGGATACTACGATGAGCAGTTCTTC. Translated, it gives CAGSSNGYYDEQFF.

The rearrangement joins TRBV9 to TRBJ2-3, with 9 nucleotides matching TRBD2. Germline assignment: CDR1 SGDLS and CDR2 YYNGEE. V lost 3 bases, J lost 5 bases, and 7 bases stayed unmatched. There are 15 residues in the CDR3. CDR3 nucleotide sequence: TGTGCCAGCAGCGGAGGAGCGGGGGGCGGAGATACGCAGTATTTT. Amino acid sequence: CASSGGAGGGDTQYF.

CDR3 amino acids: CATSREGRDTDTQYF. For the CDR3, the DNA is TGTGCCACCAGCAGAGAAGGGCGGGACACAGATACGCAGTATTTT. The V gene is TRBV15, the J gene TRBJ2-3; the D gene is possibly TRBD2 (6 bases). From germline, CDR1 is LNHNV and CDR2 YYDKDF (reference sequence). The CDR3 loop spans 15 amino acids. With 0 bases removed from V and 2 bases from J, the gap between germline ends came to 9 bases. The full variable domain, rest sourced from reference TRBV15 and TRBJ2-3, is DAMVIQNPRYQVTQFGKPVTLSCSQTLNHNVMYWYQQKSSQAPKLLFHYYDKDFNNEADTPDNFQSRRPNTSFCFLDIRSPGLGDTAMYLCATSREGRDTDTQYFGPGTRLTVL.

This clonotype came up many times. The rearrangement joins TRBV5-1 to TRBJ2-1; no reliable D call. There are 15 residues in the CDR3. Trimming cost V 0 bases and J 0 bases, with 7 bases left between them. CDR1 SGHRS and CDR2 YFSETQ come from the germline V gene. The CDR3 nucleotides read TGCGCCAGCAGCTTGGAGGCGGTCTCCTACAATGAGCAGTTCTTC. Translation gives CASSLEAVSYNEQFF.

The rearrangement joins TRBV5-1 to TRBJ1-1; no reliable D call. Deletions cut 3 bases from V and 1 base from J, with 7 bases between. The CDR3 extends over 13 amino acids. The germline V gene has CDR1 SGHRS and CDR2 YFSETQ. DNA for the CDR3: TGCGCCAGCAGCTGGGAACAGAACACTGAAGCTTTCTTT. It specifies CASSWEQNTEAFF.

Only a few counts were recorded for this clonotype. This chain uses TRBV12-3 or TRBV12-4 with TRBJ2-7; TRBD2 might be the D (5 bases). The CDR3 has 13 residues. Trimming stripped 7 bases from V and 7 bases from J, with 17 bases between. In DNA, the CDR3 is TGTGCCAGCACCAACCGGGGTTCGGCTGAGCAGTACTTC. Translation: CASTNRGSAEQYF.

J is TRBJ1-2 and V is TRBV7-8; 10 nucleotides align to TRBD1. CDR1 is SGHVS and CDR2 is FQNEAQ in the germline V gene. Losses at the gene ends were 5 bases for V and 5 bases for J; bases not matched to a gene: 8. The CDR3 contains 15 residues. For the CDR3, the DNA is TGTGCCAGCAGCATAGGGGACAGGGGAGCTTATGGCTACACCTTC. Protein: CASSIGDRGAYGYTF.

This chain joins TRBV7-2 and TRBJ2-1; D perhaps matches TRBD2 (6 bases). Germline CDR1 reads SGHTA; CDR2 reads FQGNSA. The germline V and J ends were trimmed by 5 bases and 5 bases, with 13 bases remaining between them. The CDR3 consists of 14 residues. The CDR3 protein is CASSLPGLHNEQFF. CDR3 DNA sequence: TGTGCCAGCAGCCTACCGGGACTCCACAATGAGCAGTTCTTC. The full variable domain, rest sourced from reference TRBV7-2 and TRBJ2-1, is GAGVSQSPSNKVTEKGKDVELRCDPISGHTALYWYRQSLGQGLEFLIYFQGNSAPDKSGLPSDRFSAERTGGSVSTLTIQRTQQEDSAVYLCASSLPGLHNEQFFGPGTRLTVL.

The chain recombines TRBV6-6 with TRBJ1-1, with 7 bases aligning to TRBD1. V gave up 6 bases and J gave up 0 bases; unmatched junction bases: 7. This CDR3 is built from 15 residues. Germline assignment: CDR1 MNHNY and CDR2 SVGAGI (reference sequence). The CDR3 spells CASSTEGQLNTEAFF. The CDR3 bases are TGTGCCAGCAGCACAGAGGGACAGCTGAACACTGAAGCTTTCTTT.